The rows below give T cell receptor beta chains drawn from one sample of a study of blood T cell repertoires in COVID-19. Sequenced by immunoSEQ multiplex PCR; TCRdb stores in-frame clones only, minus some. This sample has a few hundred thousand clones, with more than 75% found just once. Sample: PBMCs or T cells enriched from blood (not recorded which). The receptors here all came from a woman aged 18-29 years who had recovered from COVID-19. CDR3s include the opening cysteine and the closing phenylalanine or tryptophan. D genes are given only for firm matches. Rows may omit the clone size; those that give it use once, few, many or a size class.

TRBV28	.	TRBJ1-2	TRBD1	CASSIDRGQGYGYTF	TGTGCCAGCAGTATAGACAGGGGGCAAGGATATGGCTACACCTTC
TRBV7-9	.	TRBJ2-3	.	CASSFLSTDTQYF	TGTGCCAGCAGCTTCCTAAGCACAGATACGCAGTATTTT
TRBV7-6	.	TRBJ2-7	.	CASSLGGDNEQYF	TGTGCCAGCAGCTTAGGGGGGGATAACGAGCAGTACTTC
TRBV12-5	.	TRBJ2-2	TRBD1	CASEQGLVTGELFF	TGTGCTAGCGAACAGGGGTTGGTAACCGGGGAGCTGTTTTTT
TRBV2	.	TRBJ1-1	.	CASMRDPNTEAFF	TGTGCCAGCATGCGGGACCCAAACACTGAAGCTTTCTTT
TRBV13	.	TRBJ1-1	.	CASSSTRQAGTEAFF	TGTGCCAGCAGCTCTACAAGACAGGCCGGTACTGAAGCTTTCTTT
TRBV2	.	TRBJ2-7	.	CASSEAPQWRSEQYF	TGTGCCAGCAGTGAAGCGCCCCAGTGGAGGAGCGAGCAGTACTTC
TRBV4-1	.	TRBJ1-6	.	CASSQGAGEFNSPLHF	TGCGCCAGCAGCCAAGGGGCAGGGGAATTTAATTCACCCCTCCACTTT
TRBV9	once	TRBJ2-5	.	CASSGPAGRETQYF	TGTGCCAGCAGTGGCCCGGCGGGGAGGGAGACCCAGTACTTC
TRBV10-3	.	TRBJ1-1	TRBD1	CAISDKSRTGDTEAFF	TGTGCCATCAGTGATAAGAGTAGGACAGGGGACACTGAAGCTTTCTTT
TRBV5-8	.	TRBJ1-3	TRBD1	CASSLGQGRNTIYF	TGTGCCAGCAGCTTAGGACAGGGGCGAAACACCATATATTTT
TRBV27	.	TRBJ1-4	.	CASRVGSHNEKLFF	TGTGCCAGCAGGGTAGGGAGCCATAATGAAAAACTGTTTTTT